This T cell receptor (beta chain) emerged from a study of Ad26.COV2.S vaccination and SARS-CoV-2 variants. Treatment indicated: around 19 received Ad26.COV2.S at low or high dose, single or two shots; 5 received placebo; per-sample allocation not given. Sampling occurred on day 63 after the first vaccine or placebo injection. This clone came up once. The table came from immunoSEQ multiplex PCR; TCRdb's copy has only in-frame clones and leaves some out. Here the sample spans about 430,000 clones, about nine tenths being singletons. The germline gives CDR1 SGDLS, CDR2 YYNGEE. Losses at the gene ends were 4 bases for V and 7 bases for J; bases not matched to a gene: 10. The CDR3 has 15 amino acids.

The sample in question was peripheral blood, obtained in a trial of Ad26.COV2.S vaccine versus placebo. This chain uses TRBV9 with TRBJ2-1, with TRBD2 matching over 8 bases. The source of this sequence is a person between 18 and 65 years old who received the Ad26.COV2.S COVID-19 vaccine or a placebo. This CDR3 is CASSITSGPGNEQFF. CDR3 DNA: TGTGCCAGCAGCATAACTAGCGGTCCGGGGAATGAGCAGTTCTTC.